This TCR beta chain was sequenced for a study of PD-1 blockade in classical Hodgkin lymphoma. Note on this clone: Antigen specificity is unknown.

Notes on the study in general: Similar baseline diversity was found in complete responders and newly diagnosed patients. In CD4+ cells, TCR diversity went up significantly by C4D1, but in CD8+ cells it did not.

Germline CDR1 is SGHDN and CDR2 is FVKESK. The CDR3 runs 12 residues. V lost 3 bases and J 5 bases, leaving 7 bases between the germline ends. Each patient relapsed following autologous stem cell transplantation, and prior brentuximab vedotin exposure differed. Clones were sequenced by immunoSEQ multiplex PCR, and TCRdb holds only the in-frame ones, with some missing. The sample gives 25,000 to 30,000 clones, around 78% of which show up once; over 20% is in the top ten. This TCR came from a human donor with classical Hodgkin lymphoma. This chain joins TRBV14 and TRBJ2-5; D unresolved. This specimen was peripheral blood mononuclear cells (PBMCs), taken before the second cycle of nivolumab. As DNA, the CDR3 is TGTGCCAGCAGCCAGGGGTGGGAGACCCAGTACTTC. The encoded protein is CASSQGWETQYF.